The subject of this entry is one TCR beta chain. No antigen is known for it. This entry comes from a study of post-analysis software for immune sequencing data. The wider study: In terms of disease course, relapsing-remitting, secondary progressive and progressive-relapsing multiple sclerosis were included. Study-wide results and limits: Strong co-clustering by F measure linked samples that shared a preparation batch. Patients with multiple sclerosis recorded significantly lower normalized Chao1 diversity than controls, the study found. Among roughly five TRBV segments more frequent in patients than controls were TRBV5-6, TRBV5-1 and TRBV20-1.

The V segment lost 6 bases and the J segment 2 bases; nucleotides outside the gene matches: 8. The CDR3 contains 15 residues. Germline V lookup: CDR1 ENHRY, CDR2 SYGVKD. cDNA libraries for TCR beta contained unique molecular identifiers. T cells, about 0.9 to 11 million of them, yielded a few hundred thousand cDNA molecules. TCRdb called the PCR reads again in MiXCR, with one record for every CDR3 protein. The sample lists about 820,000 distinct CDR3 sequences, approximately 53% occurring once. The sample comprised blood. The chain combines TRBV10-3 with TRBJ2-5; 8 nucleotides line up with TRBD1. The TCR comes from a girl aged 10 to 17 with multiple sclerosis. CDR3 residues: CAIRGNTGGQETQYF. DNA for the CDR3: TGTGCCATCAGGGGGAATACAGGGGGTCAAGAGACCCAGTACTTC.